This T cell receptor (beta chain) was captured in a study of CD8+CD57+ T cells in acquired aplastic anemia. Study context: The mean DNA yield obtained from sorted CD4+ and CD8+ cells came to approximately 3.2 ug.

The germline V and J ends were trimmed by 3 bases and 8 bases, with 11 bases remaining between them. CDR1 SEHNR and CDR2 FQNEAQ come from the germline V gene (reference sequence). This CDR3 comprises 13 residues. Using genomic DNA as the template, TCR beta VDJ and CDR3 profiling was carried out. One entry per CDR3 protein results from TCRdb running MiXCR on the reads. The sample lists 150,000 to 200,000 distinct CDR3 sequences, around 66% seen once, with 46% in the top ten. Sequences were obtained from sorted CD4+, CD8+, or CD8+CD57+ T cells (not recorded which) from PBMCs. This sequence joins TRBV7-9 and TRBJ1-3; a possible D gene is TRBD1 (5 bases). The clonotype comes from a human donor with severe aplastic anemia or a healthy control (not recorded which). The CDR3: CASSFSGGDTIYF. The CDR3 DNA reads TGTGCCAGCAGCTTCTCGGGGGGAGACACCATATATTTT.